This T cell receptor (beta chain) derives from a study of cytotoxic CD8 clonotypes in ibrutinib-treated CLL. As for the study in general: In all, under twelve patients were relapsed/refractory, roughly 15 were treatment-naive and roughly 18 were IGHV unmutated. The study, taken as a whole, reports: Sampling time points were not equivalent between sustained-remission and progressing patients.

The repertoire was sequenced with immunoSEQ multiplex PCR; TCRdb's copy has only in-frame clones and lacks some. The data contain fewer than 400,000 clones, over 55% of them seen just once; the ten biggest clones take up about 6.7%. Germline V lookup: CDR1 SGHAT, CDR2 FQNNGV. V lost 5 bases and J 2 bases, leaving 10 bases between the germline ends. This CDR3 is 13 amino acids long. Notes on this clone: Its antigen is currently unknown.

The chain couples TRBV11-2 to TRBJ2-7, with a tentative D call TRBD1 (5 bases). The source material was PBMCs, sampled after 36 months of ibrutinib treatment. This receptor was identified in a human donor with chronic lymphocytic leukemia. CDR3 nucleotide sequence: TGTGCCAGCAGCCTAAGACAGCCCTACGAGCAGTACTTC. Protein: CASSLRQPYEQYF.